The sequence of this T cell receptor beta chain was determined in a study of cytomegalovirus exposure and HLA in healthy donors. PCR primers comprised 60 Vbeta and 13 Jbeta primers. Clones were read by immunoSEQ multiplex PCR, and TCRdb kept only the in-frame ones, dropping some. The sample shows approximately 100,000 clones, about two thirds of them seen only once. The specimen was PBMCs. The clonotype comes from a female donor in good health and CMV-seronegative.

The CDR3 is CASSLAPGFLIKTYEQYF. The DNA of the CDR3 is TGCGCCAGCAGCTTGGCTCCCGGGTTTCTAATTAAAACCTACGAGCAGTACTTC. This chain uses TRBV5-1 with TRBJ2-7, with D uncertain. The germline V gene has CDR1 SGHRS and CDR2 YFSETQ. V was clipped by 0 bases and J by 2 bases, with 21 bases between them. The CDR3 is 18 residues long.